This TCR beta chain was sequenced in a study of vaccination effects on CD4 cells after COVID-19. Produced via immunoSEQ multiplex PCR; TCRdb's table is partial and in-frame only. Of over 55,000 clones in the sample, roughly four fifths were seen once. CD4+ T cells specific for antigen were expanded with viral peptide pools by the ViraFEST assay before sequencing. Researchers isolated CD4+ T cells once roughly nine days of culture had elapsed. As concerns this clone: Its cognate antigen is unknown.

General study findings and limits: In the late period after vaccination, infection- and vaccine-induced clones contracted markedly.

The CDR3 has 14 amino acids. Trimming took 4 bases from V and 4 from J, leaving 13 bases between them. Germline V gene lookup returns CDR1 LGHDT and CDR2 YNNKEL (reference sequence). This chain uses TRBV3-1 (or the pseudogene TRBV3-2) with TRBJ1-1; maybe TRBD1 (5 bases). This sample comprised CD4+ T cells from PBMCs cultured with HCoV-229E spike peptides, obtained before COVID-19 vaccination. The source of this sequence is a human donor who received a COVID-19 vaccine. CDR3: CASSLSRAGTEAFF. The DNA of the CDR3 is TGTGCCAGCAGCCTCAGCAGGGCGGGCACTGAAGCTTTCTTT.